This T cell receptor beta chain was recorded in a study of blood T cell repertoires in COVID-19. Overall study context: Some COVID-19 samples were acute and others convalescent; all came from the United States, Italy and Spain. Nucleic acid was either cDNA or gDNA, and it came from T cells, B-cell-depleted T cells, or PBMCs.

Original analysis: The assay estimated nucleated cells by amplifying reference gene primers. Method: immunoSEQ multiplex PCR; TCRdb's copy keeps in-frame clones and lacks some. V, J and clone size derive from that table, while D and trimming were established from the DNA sequence. The sample holds over 15,000 clones, roughly nine tenths seen once. The CDR3 spans 16 residues. CDR1 and CDR2 (germline): SGHRS, YFSETQ. The V segment lost 4 bases and the J segment 7 bases; nucleotides outside the gene matches: 9. The clonotype comes from a man aged 65 to 85 with acute or convalescent COVID-19. The sequenced sample consisted of peripheral blood. This chain uses TRBV5-1 with TRBJ2-1, with TRBD2 matching 12 bases. CDR3 in DNA: TGCGCCAGCAGCCCCGGAGCTAGCGGGAGGGTGAATGAGCAGTTCTTC. This gives the protein CASSPGASGRVNEQFF.